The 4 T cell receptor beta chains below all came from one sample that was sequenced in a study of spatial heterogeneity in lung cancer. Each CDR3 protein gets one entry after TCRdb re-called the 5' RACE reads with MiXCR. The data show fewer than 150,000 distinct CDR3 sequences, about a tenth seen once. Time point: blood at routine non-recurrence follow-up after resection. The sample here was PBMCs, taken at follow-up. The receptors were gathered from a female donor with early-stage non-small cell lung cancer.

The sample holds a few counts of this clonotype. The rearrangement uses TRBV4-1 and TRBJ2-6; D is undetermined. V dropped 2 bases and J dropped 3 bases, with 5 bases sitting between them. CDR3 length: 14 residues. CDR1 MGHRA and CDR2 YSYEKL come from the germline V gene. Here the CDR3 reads CASSQPFGANVLTF. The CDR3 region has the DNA TGCGCCAGCAGCCAACCTTTTGGGGCCAACGTCCTGACTTTC.

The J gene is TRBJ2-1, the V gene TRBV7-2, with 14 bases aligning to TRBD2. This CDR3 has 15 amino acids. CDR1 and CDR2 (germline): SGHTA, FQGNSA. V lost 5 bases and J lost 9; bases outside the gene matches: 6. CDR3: CASSREGLAGVEQFF. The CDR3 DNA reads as TGTGCCAGCAGCCGAGAGGGACTAGCGGGAGTTGAGCAGTTCTTC.

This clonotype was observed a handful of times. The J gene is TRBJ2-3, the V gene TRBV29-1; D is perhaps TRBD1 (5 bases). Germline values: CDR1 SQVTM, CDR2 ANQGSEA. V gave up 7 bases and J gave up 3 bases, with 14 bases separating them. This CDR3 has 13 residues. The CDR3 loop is CSGGWRGTDTQYF. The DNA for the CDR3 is TGCAGCGGGGGCTGGCGCGGAACAGATACGCAGTATTTT.

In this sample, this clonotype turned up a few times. The CDR3 here is CASSLEPKETQYF. Here the CDR3 DNA reads TGCGCCAGCAGCTTGGAGCCTAAAGAGACCCAGTACTTC. The V and J genes are TRBV5-1 and TRBJ2-5; D not resolved. Trimming removed 0 bases at V and 3 bases at J, with 6 bases between. The CDR3 extends over 13 amino acids. Germline loops: CDR1 SGHRS, CDR2 YFSETQ.